The clone carrying this T cell receptor (beta chain) was recorded a few times. Its antigen is undetermined. A much more abundant neighbour one base away suggests this may be a read error. TCRdb independently ran MiXCR on the reads; one entry per CDR3 protein. Here the sample spans 9,400 or so distinct CDR3 sequences, about 20% being singletons. CDR1 ENHRY and CDR2 SYGVKD come from the germline V gene. This CDR3 contains 16 residues. Trimming shortened V by 2 bases and J by 3 bases, and 13 bases separated the two germline ends. This sample was included in a study of lung T cells in sarcoidosis with Löfgren's syndrome. Study summary: Repertoire analyses centered on Löfgren's syndrome patients. Study conclusions and caveats: The most expanded V genes in Löfgren's patients were reportedly TRAV12-1 and TRBV2. Paired TRAV12-1/TRBV2 TCRs showed CDR3 homology and preferential pairing. Multiple Löfgren's syndrome patients reportedly shared TRAV12-1 and TRBV2 CDR3 motifs.

The sample was CD4+ T cells from bronchoalveolar lavage. This TCR was recovered from a human donor with sarcoidosis (Löfgren's syndrome or another form), or a control subject (not recorded which). V gene TRBV10-3 combines with J gene TRBJ1-4; D is unresolved. The CDR3 loop reads CAISELAKGANEKLFF. In DNA, the CDR3 is TGTGCCATCAGTGAGCTCGCAAAGGGTGCTAATGAAAAACTGTTTTTT.